Sequencing of this TCR beta chain was carried out in a study of CDR3 diversity in severe acne. TCRdb used MiXCR to reprocess the PCR reads, holding one entry per CDR3 protein. The data hold tens of thousands of distinct CDR3 sequences, with 45% to 60% observed a single time. Trimming removed 8 bases from V and 1 base from J, with 12 bases in between. Germline V gene sequence: CDR1 SGHTA, CDR2 FQGTGA. The CDR3 loop spans 15 amino acids. The chain links TRBV7-3 to TRBJ2-6; no reliable D call. Sequenced sample: blood. The sequence was collected from a male donor in good health, without acne. The CDR3 protein is CASSPDGSGANVLTF. The DNA for the CDR3 is TGTGCCAGCTCGCCAGACGGATCTGGGGCCAACGTCCTGACTTTC.